Below, 27 T cell receptor beta chains from the same sample are listed, as sequenced in a study of OX40 agonist ivuxolimab in advanced cancers. Profiled with immunoSEQ multiplex PCR; TCRdb holds only in-frame clones, not every one. The repertoire has approximately 45,000 clones, just under 95% of them found once; the top ten carry about 10%. The sample consisted of CD4+ or CD8+ T cells sorted from blood, taken in a trial of the OX40 agonist ivuxolimab. Receptor source: an adult with an advanced solid tumor such as melanoma, head and neck, liver or kidney cancer.

This chain links TRBV5-1 with TRBJ1-1; D remains unclear. V was trimmed by 2 bases and J by 0 bases, leaving 14 bases between them. The CDR3 contains 16 residues. Germline CDR1 SGHRS, CDR2 YFSETQ. The CDR3 reads CASSLSQENMNTEAFF. In DNA form, the CDR3 reads TGCGCCAGCAGCTTAAGCCAGGAAAACATGAACACTGAAGCTTTCTTT.

The chain recombines TRBV28 with TRBJ1-1, with D possibly matching TRBD1 (5 bases). V was cut by 4 bases and J by 5 bases, with 14 bases left in between. Per germline, CDR1 MDHEN and CDR2 SYDVKM. CDR3 length: 14 amino acids. The CDR3 DNA sequence: TGTGCCAGCAGTTATTGGGGGGGGACGACTGAAGCTTTCTTT. Its protein product is CASSYWGGTTEAFF.

The genes are TRBV29-1 and TRBJ2-1; tentatively, D is TRBD1 (6 bases). The germline V gene has CDR1 SQVTM and CDR2 ANQGSEA. V was pared by 5 bases and J by 7 bases, with 18 bases between. The CDR3 spans 14 residues. CDR3: CSVIGSGAINEQFF. DNA of the CDR3: TGCAGCGTTATTGGTTCAGGGGCTATTAATGAGCAGTTCTTC.

This clone appeared a single time. The CDR3 DNA reads as TGTGCCAGTTCCCCGACGGGGTCTAACTATGGCTACACCTTC. Translation: CASSPTGSNYGYTF. This sequence joins TRBV6-4 and TRBJ1-2, with D unclear. Trimming took 9 bases from V and 0 from J, leaving 14 bases between them. The CDR3 spans 14 residues. Germline V lookup: CDR1 MRHNA, CDR2 SNTAGT.

This rearrangement joins TRBV7-3 to TRBJ2-1; tentatively, D is TRBD1 (5 bases). Germline V gene lookup returns CDR1 SGHTA and CDR2 FQGTGA. V was trimmed by 6 bases and J by 0 bases, leaving 12 bases between them. The CDR3 contains 15 residues. The CDR3 sequence is CASSLDMSSYNEQFF. Written as DNA, the CDR3 is TGTGCCAGCAGTTTGGACATGAGCTCCTACAATGAGCAGTTCTTC.

The V gene is TRBV7-9, the J gene TRBJ2-5; 9 positions agree with TRBD2. Germline lookup yields CDR1 SEHNR and CDR2 FQNEAQ (reference sequence). The V and J ends lost 5 bases and 3 bases, in that order; junction bases with no gene match: 10. The CDR3 is 16 amino acids. This CDR3 reads CASSTALAGAKETQYF. The CDR3 DNA reads as TGTGCCAGCAGCACCGCACTAGCGGGCGCAAAAGAGACCCAGTACTTC.

The V call is TRBV6-1, the J call TRBJ1-5; possibly TRBD1 for D (6 bases). The CDR3 runs to 15 residues. The germline V gene has CDR1 MNHNS and CDR2 SASEGT. Deletions cut 3 bases from V and 4 bases from J, with 13 bases between. This CDR3 reads CASSELRGSNQPQHF. The CDR3, as DNA: TGTGCCAGCAGTGAGCTCAGGGGTTCTAATCAGCCCCAGCATTTT.

The V and J genes are TRBV9 and TRBJ1-3, with 7 bases matching TRBD1. Trimming removed 3 bases from V and 0 bases from J; junction bases left unmatched: 9. Germline CDR1 is SGDLS and CDR2 is YYNGEE. This CDR3 spans 17 amino acids. The CDR3 sequence is CASSGLDRYNSGNTIYF. Written as DNA, the CDR3 is TGTGCCAGCAGCGGTTTGGACAGGTACAACTCTGGAAACACCATATATTTT.

The genes are TRBV14 and TRBJ2-7, with 7 positions matching TRBD2. The CDR3 totals 16 residues. The V segment lost 0 bases and the J segment 6 bases; nucleotides outside the gene matches: 11. CDR1 is SGHDN, CDR2 FVKESK, per germline. CDR3 loop: CASSQERSARECEQYF. In DNA, the CDR3 is TGTGCCAGCAGCCAAGAGAGGTCCGCGCGGGAGTGCGAGCAGTACTTC. Full variable domain (remainder filled in from reference TRBV14 and TRBJ2-7): EAGVTQFPSHSVIEKGQTVTLRCDPISGHDNLYWYRRVMGKEIKFLLHFVKESKQDESGMPNNRFLAERTGGTYSTLKVQPAELEDSGVYFCASSQERSARECEQYFGPGTRLTVT.

This clone was counted a few times. V is TRBV6-5 and J is TRBJ2-2; D remains ambiguous. CDR1 and CDR2 (germline): MNHEY, SVGAGI. V was clipped by 2 bases and J by 1 base, with 5 bases between them. This CDR3 region has 14 residues. The CDR3 region is CASSYGLNTGELFF. The DNA for the CDR3 is TGTGCCAGCAGTTACGGGCTGAACACCGGGGAGCTGTTTTTT.

CDR3 protein: CASSQDPEDSGYEQYF. CDR3 DNA sequence: TGCGCCAGCAGCCAAGATCCGGAGGATTCGGGATACGAGCAGTACTTC. The chain recombines TRBV4-3 with TRBJ2-7, with D possibly TRBD2 on 5 matching bases. V shed 0 bases and J shed 4 bases, with 16 bases lying between them. The CDR3 runs 16 residues. CDR1 and CDR2 from the germline V gene are LGHNA and YSLEER.

The J gene is TRBJ1-1, the V gene TRBV6-1, with D unclear. Germline values: CDR1 MNHNS, CDR2 SASEGT. V was cut by 11 bases and J by 5 bases, with 21 bases left in between. The CDR3 is made up of 14 amino acids. CDR3 sequence (DNA): TGTGCCGGCCGGGTGTTAGGCTCGGGAACTGAAGCTTTCTTT. Protein product: CAGRVLGSGTEAFF.

CDR3 protein: CASSLQGAGANVLTF. CDR3 nucleotide sequence: TGTGCCAGCAGCTTACAGGGGGCTGGGGCCAACGTCCTGACTTTC. This chain uses TRBV5-6 with TRBJ2-6; 8 bases agree with TRBD1. Germline CDR1 SGHDT, CDR2 YYEEEE. This CDR3 comprises 15 residues. V gave up 2 bases and J gave up 2 bases; unmatched junction bases: 0.

The V call is TRBV7-9, the J call TRBJ2-7, with D tentatively TRBD2 (5 bases). The CDR3 consists of 14 residues. Germline CDR1 and CDR2: SEHNR and FQNEAQ (reference sequence). The V end lost 4 bases, the J end lost 5 bases, and 15 bases lay between the germline ends. The CDR3: CASSYRLAAHEQYF. CDR3 bases: TGTGCCAGCAGCTACCGTCTAGCTGCCCACGAGCAGTACTTC.

The J gene is TRBJ2-1, the V gene TRBV4-2, with D possibly being TRBD2 (7 bases). V was clipped by 2 bases and J by 9 bases, with 11 bases between them. CDR1 and CDR2 (germline): LGHNA, YNFKEQ. The CDR3 is 13 amino acids. The CDR3: CASSQRGGGEQFF. The CDR3 region has the DNA TGTGCCAGCAGCCAACGAGGGGGGGGTGAGCAGTTCTTC.

The chain has TRBV29-1 and TRBJ1-2; no clear D. V was pared by 7 bases and J by 8 bases, with 20 bases between. There are 13 residues in the CDR3. Germline CDR1 reads SQVTM; CDR2 reads ANQGSEA. CDR3 sequence (DNA): TGCAGCGGCTATTTCACCCCTGGGGAGGGCTACACCTTC. Encoded protein: CSGYFTPGEGYTF.

The rearrangement joins TRBV9 to TRBJ2-2, with 10 bases identical to TRBD2. V lost 3 bases and J lost 0; bases outside the gene matches: 8. The CDR3 totals 18 residues. The germline CDR1 and CDR2 sequences are SGDLS and YYNGEE. CDR3 region: CASSARTSGASNTGELFF. DNA of the CDR3: TGTGCCAGCAGCGCACGGACTAGCGGAGCCTCGAACACCGGGGAGCTGTTTTTT.

The chain is built from TRBV5-6 and TRBJ1-1; unclear D gene. The germline CDR1 and CDR2 sequences are SGHDT and YYEEEE. V lost 0 bases, J lost 1 base, and 16 bases lay in between. The CDR3 has 17 amino acids. CDR3 loop: CASSLVMAAPQNTEAFF. DNA of the CDR3: TGTGCCAGCAGCTTGGTTATGGCAGCCCCTCAGAACACTGAAGCTTTCTTT.

About this clone: Additional DNA sequences in this sample encode the identical CDR3. The chain is built from TRBV6-5 and TRBJ2-1; D uncertain. The CDR3 length is 11 residues. CDR1 is MNHEY, CDR2 SVGAGI, per germline. V shed 4 bases and J shed 5 bases, with 3 bases lying between them. This chain's CDR3 is CASSSNNEQFF. CDR3 DNA sequence: TGTGCCAGCAGTTCCAACAATGAGCAGTTCTTC.

As to this clone: Distinct nucleotide sequences in the sample also encode this CDR3. The rearrangement uses TRBV9 and TRBJ2-2, with unresolved D. Trimming left V 0 bases short and J 2 bases short, with 2 bases between. CDR3 length equals 13 residues. Germline V CDR1 and CDR2: SGDLS, YYNGEE. The DNA for the CDR3 is TGTGCCAGCAGCGTAGGTAACACCGGGGAGCTGTTTTTT. The encoded protein is CASSVGNTGELFF. Full variable domain (missing parts from reference TRBV9 and TRBJ2-2): DSGVTQTPKHLITATGQRVTLRCSPRSGDLSVYWYQQSLDQGLQFLIQYYNGEERAKGNILERFSAQQFPDLHSELNLSSLELGDSALYFCASSVGNTGELFFGEGSRLTVL.

V gene TRBV18 combines with J gene TRBJ2-7; TRBD1 aligns across 9 bases. The germline V gene has CDR1 KGHSH and CDR2 LQKENI. The CDR3 is 16 amino acids. J was trimmed by 7 bases and V by 3 bases; bases with no gene match: 13. The chain's CDR3 is CASSPPGQGTFWEQYF. In DNA, the CDR3 is TGTGCCAGCTCACCGCCGGGACAGGGTACCTTCTGGGAGCAGTACTTC.

The rearrangement joins TRBV2 to TRBJ2-7, with 11 bases fitting TRBD2. The CDR3 is 17 residues long. CDR1 is SNHLY and CDR2 is FYNNEI in the germline V gene. Trimming at V came to 6 bases and at J to 5 bases, leaving 15 bases not matched to a gene. CDR3 sequence: CASSKTEPGTSGNEQYF. CDR3 DNA sequence: TGTGCCAGCAGCAAAACTGAACCGGGGACTAGCGGAAACGAGCAGTACTTC.

This sequence joins TRBV11-2 and TRBJ2-7; D uncertain. CDR1 and CDR2 (germline): SGHAT, FQNNGV. The CDR3 loop spans 19 amino acids. V lost 0 bases and J 0 bases, leaving 21 bases between the germline ends. CDR3 DNA: TGTGCCAGCAGCTTAGATCAATCGGACGGCCAGATGACCTCCTACGAGCAGTACTTC. Protein product: CASSLDQSDGQMTSYEQYF.

This rearrangement joins TRBV11-3 to TRBJ2-2, with 7 nucleotides matching TRBD1. The CDR3 loop spans 19 amino acids. V trimming: 3 bases; J trimming: 3 bases; junction bases outside the gene matches: 16. Per germline, CDR1 SGHNT and CDR2 YENEEA. The CDR3 DNA is TGTGCCAGCAGCTTGTTTCTGGGCACAGGGGCTGGAGACACCGGGGAGCTGTTTTTT. This gives the protein CASSLFLGTGAGDTGELFF. The full variable domain, completed using reference TRBV11-3 and TRBJ2-2, is EAGVVQSPRYKIIEKKQPVAFWCNPISGHNTLYWYLQNLGQGPELLIRYENEEAVDDSQLPKDRFSAERLKGVDSTLKIQPAELGDSAVYLCASSLFLGTGAGDTGELFFGEGSRLTVL.

The chain couples TRBV7-9 to TRBJ1-1, with D unclear. Deletions cut 7 bases from V and 4 bases from J, with 10 bases between. CDR1 SEHNR and CDR2 FQNEAQ come from the germline V gene (reference sequence). The CDR3 has 12 amino acids. CDR3 loop: CASTPFGTEAFF. The CDR3, as DNA: TGTGCCAGCACCCCCTTCGGCACTGAAGCTTTCTTT.

The CDR3, as DNA: TGTGCCAGCAGCTTAGGTAGGGACTACGAGCAGTACTTC. Protein: CASSLGRDYEQYF. The chain is built from TRBV7-9 and TRBJ2-7; D ambiguous. This CDR3 is 13 amino acids long. V was clipped by 1 base and J by 3 bases, with 7 bases between them. CDR1 is SEHNR, CDR2 FQNEAQ, per germline (reference sequence).

The V and J genes are TRBV15 and TRBJ2-1; perhaps TRBD1 as D (6 bases). The CDR3 spans 13 residues. CDR1 is LNHNV and CDR2 is YYDKDF in the germline V gene (reference sequence). The V and J ends lost 1 base and 10 bases respectively, with 11 bases between them. DNA of the CDR3: TGTGCCACCAGCAGAGTGGCGCAGGGGGAGCAGTTCTTC. Its protein is CATSRVAQGEQFF.